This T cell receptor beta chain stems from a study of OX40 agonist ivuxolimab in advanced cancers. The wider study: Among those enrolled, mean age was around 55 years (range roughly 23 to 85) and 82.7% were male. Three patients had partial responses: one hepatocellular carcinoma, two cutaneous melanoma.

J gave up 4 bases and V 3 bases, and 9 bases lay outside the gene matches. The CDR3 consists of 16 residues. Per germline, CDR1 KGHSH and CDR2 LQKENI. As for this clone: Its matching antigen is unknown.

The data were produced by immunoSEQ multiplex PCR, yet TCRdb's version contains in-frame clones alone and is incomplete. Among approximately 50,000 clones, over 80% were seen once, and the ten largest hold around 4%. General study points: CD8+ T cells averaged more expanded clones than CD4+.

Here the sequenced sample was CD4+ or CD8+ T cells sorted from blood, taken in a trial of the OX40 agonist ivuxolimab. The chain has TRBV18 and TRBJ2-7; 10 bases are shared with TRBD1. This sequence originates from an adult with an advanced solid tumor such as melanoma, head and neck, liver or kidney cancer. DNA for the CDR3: TGTGCCAGCTCACCGAATATCCCGGGACAGGGGTACGAGCAGTACTTC. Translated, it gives CASSPNIPGQGYEQYF.